This entry features one T cell receptor (beta chain) sequence. CDR3 length: 16 residues. Per germline, CDR1 MDHEN and CDR2 SYDVKM. Between the trimmed V and J ends, which lost 5 bases and 9 bases, there was a span of 23 bases. This record belongs to a study of cytomegalovirus exposure and HLA in healthy donors. 60 Vbeta and 13 Jbeta primers were used in PCR. TCRdb keeps only in-frame clones here, not all; method: immunoSEQ multiplex PCR. The data contain around 150,000 clones, 70% to 85% of them singletons. V is TRBV28 and J is TRBJ1-5, with D possibly matching TRBD1 (6 bases). What was sequenced was PBMCs. The TCR comes from a male donor in good health and CMV-seronegative. The CDR3 sequence: CASSLTQGTPGGPQHF. The CDR3 coding sequence is TGTGCCAGCAGTCTAACACAGGGAACCCCTGGGGGGCCCCAGCATTTT.